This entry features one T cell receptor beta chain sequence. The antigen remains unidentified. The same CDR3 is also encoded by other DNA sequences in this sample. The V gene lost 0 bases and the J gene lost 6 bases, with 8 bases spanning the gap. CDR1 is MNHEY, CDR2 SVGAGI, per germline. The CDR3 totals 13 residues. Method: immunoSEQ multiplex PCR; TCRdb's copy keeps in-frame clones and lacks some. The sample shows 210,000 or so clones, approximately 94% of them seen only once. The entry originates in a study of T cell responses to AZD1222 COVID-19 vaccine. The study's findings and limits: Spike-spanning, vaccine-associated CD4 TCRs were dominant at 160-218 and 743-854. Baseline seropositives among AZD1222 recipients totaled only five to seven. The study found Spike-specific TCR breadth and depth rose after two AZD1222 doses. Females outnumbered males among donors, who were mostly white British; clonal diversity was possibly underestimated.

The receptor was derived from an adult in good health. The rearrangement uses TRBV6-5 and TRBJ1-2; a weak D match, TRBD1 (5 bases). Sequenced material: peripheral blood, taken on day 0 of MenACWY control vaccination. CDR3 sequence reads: CASSYSRGDGYTF. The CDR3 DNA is TGTGCCAGCAGTTACTCAAGGGGAGATGGCTACACCTTC.